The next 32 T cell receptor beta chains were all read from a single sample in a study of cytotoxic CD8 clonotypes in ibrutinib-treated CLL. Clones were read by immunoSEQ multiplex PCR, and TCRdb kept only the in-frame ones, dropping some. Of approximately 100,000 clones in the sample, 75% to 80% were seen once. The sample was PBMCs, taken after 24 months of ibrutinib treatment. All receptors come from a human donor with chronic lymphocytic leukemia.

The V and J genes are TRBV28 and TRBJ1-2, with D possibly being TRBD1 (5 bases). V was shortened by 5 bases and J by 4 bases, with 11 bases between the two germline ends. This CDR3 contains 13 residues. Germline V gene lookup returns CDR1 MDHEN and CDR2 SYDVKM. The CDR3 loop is CASSHSDTYGYTF. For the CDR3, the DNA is TGTGCCAGCAGTCACTCGGACACCTATGGCTACACCTTC.

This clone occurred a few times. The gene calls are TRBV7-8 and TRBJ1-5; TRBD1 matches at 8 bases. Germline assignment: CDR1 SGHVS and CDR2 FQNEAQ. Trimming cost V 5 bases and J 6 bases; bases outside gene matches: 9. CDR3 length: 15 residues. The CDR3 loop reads CASSPGTGLFQPQHF. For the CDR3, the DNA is TGTGCCAGCAGCCCAGGGACAGGTCTCTTTCAGCCCCAGCATTTT.

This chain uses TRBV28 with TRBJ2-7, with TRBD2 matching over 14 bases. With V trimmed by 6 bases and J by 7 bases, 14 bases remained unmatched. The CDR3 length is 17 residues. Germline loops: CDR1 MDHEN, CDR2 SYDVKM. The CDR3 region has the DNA TGTGCCAGCAGGAACCGAGGGACTAGCGGGAGACTAGGTGAGCAGTACTTC. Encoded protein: CASRNRGTSGRLGEQYF.

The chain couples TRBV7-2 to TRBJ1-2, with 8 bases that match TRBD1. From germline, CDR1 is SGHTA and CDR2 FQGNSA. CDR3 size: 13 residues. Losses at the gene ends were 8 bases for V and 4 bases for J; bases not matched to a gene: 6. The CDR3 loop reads CASDQGQVYGYTF. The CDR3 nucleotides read TGTGCCAGCGATCAGGGACAGGTCTATGGCTACACCTTC.

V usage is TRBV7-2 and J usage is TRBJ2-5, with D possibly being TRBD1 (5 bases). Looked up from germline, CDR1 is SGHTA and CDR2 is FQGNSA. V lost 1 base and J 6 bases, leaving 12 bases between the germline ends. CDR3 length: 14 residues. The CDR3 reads CASSLDRAGKTQYF. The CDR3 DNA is TGTGCCAGCAGCTTAGATCGCGCAGGGAAGACCCAGTACTTC.

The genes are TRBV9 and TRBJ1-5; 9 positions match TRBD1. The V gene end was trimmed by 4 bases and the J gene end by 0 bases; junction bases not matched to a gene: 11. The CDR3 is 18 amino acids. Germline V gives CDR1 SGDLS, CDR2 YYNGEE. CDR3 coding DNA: TGTGCCAGCAGCCCAGGACAGGGGCCTATAAATAGCAATCAGCCCCAGCATTTT. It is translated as CASSPGQGPINSNQPQHF.

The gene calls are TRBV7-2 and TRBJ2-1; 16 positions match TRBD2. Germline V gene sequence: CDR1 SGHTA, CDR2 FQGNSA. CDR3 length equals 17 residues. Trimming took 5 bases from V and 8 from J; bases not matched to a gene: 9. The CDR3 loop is CASSGGTSGGALYEQFF. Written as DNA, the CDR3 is TGTGCCAGCAGCGGCGGGACTAGCGGGGGGGCGTTGTATGAGCAGTTCTTC.

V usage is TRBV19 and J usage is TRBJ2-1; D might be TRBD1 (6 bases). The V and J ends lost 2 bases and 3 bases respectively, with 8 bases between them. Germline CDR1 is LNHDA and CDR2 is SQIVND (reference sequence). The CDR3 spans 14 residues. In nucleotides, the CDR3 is TGTGCCAGTAGTATAACAGGGCGCTACAATGAGCAGTTCTTC. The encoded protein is CASSITGRYNEQFF.

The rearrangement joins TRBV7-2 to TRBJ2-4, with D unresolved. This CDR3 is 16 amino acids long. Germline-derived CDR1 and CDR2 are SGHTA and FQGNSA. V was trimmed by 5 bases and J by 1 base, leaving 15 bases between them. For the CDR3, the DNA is TGTGCCAGCAGCCAGCCGGGTTCGAGGGCCAAAAACATTCAGTACTTC. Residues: CASSQPGSRAKNIQYF.

The CDR3 is CASSWGQGARTEAFF. CDR3 coding DNA: TGTGCCAGCAGCTGGGGACAGGGGGCTAGGACTGAAGCTTTCTTT. The chain carries TRBV5-6 and TRBJ1-1; 12 bases line up with TRBD1. Germline trimming cut 3 bases from V and 5 bases from J; bases unmatched to any gene: 5. The germline V gene encodes CDR1 SGHDT and CDR2 YYEEEE. This CDR3 contains 15 residues.

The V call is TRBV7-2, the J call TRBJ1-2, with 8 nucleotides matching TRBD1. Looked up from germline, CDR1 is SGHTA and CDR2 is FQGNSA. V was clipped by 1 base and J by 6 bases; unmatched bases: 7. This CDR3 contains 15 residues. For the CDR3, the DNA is TGTGCCAGCAGCTTAGTGAACGGACAGGGAAATGGCTACACCTTC. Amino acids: CASSLVNGQGNGYTF.

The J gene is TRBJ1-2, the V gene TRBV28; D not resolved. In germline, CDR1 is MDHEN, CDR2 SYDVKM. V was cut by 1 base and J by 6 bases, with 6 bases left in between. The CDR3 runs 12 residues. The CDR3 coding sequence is TGTGCCAGCAGTTTATCGGCAGATGGCTACACCTTC. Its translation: CASSLSADGYTF.

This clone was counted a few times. CDR3 DNA sequence: TGTGCCAGCAGTTTATCATCTAGCAATGAGCAGTTCTTC. Translation gives CASSLSSSNEQFF. The gene calls are TRBV27 and TRBJ2-1; D is uncertain. V shed 0 bases and J shed 6 bases, with 6 bases lying between them. In germline, CDR1 is MNHEY, CDR2 SMNVEV (reference sequence). The CDR3 sequence is 13 residues long.

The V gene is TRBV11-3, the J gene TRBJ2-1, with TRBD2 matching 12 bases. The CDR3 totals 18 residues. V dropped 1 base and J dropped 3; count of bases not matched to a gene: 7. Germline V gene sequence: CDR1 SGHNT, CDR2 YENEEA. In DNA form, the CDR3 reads TGTGCCAGCAGCTTAGGGACTAGCGGGGCGTTAAACTACAATGAGCAGTTCTTC. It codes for CASSLGTSGALNYNEQFF.

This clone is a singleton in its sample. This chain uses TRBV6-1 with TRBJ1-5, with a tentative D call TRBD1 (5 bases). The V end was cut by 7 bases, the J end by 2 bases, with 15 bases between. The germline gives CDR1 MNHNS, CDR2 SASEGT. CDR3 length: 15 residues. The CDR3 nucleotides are TGTGCCAGCACCGGCGGGGGGGGTGGCAATCAGCCCCAGCATTTT. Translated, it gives CASTGGGGGNQPQHF.

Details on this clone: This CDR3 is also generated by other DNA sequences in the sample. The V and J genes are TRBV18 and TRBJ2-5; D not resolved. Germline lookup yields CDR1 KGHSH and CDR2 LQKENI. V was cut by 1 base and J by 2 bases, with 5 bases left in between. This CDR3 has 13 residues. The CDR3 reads CASSPQGQETQYF. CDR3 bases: TGTGCCAGCTCACCACAGGGACAAGAGACCCAGTACTTC.

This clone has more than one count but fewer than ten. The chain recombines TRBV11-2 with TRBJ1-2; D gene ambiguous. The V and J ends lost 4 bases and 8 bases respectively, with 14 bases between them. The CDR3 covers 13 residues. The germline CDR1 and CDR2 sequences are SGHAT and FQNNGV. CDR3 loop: CASSSQDTKGYTF. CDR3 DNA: TGTGCCAGCAGCTCCCAAGACACGAAAGGCTACACCTTC.

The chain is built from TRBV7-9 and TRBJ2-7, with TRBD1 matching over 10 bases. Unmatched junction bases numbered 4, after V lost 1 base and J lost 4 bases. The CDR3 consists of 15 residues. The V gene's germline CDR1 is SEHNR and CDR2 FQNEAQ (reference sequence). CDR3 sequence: CASSLETGGPYEQYF. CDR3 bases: TGTGCCAGCAGCTTAGAGACAGGGGGCCCGTACGAGCAGTACTTC. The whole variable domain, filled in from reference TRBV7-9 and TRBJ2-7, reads DTGVSQNPRHKITKRGQNVTFRCDPISEHNRLYWYRQTLGQGPEFLTYFQNEAQLEKSRLLSDRFSAERPKGSFSTLEIQRTEQGDSAMYLCASSLETGGPYEQYFGPGTRLTVT.

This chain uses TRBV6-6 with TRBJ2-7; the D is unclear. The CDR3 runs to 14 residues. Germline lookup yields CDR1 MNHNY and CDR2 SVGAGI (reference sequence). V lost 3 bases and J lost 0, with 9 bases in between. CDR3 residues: CASSYSRSSYEQYF. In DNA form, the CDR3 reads TGTGCCAGCAGTTATTCGAGGAGCTCCTACGAGCAGTACTTC.

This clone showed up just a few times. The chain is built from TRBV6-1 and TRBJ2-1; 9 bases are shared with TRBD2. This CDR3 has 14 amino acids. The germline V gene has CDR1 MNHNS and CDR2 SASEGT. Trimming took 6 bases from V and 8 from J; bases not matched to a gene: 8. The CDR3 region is CASRDSGSGYEQFF. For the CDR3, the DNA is TGTGCCAGCAGGGATAGCGGGAGCGGCTATGAGCAGTTCTTC.

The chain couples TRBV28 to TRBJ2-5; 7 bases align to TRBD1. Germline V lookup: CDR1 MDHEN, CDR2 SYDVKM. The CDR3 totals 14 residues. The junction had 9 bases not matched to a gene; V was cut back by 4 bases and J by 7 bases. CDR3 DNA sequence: TGTGCCAGCAGTTCGCCGGGACAGCTCTGGACCCAGTACTTC. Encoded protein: CASSSPGQLWTQYF.

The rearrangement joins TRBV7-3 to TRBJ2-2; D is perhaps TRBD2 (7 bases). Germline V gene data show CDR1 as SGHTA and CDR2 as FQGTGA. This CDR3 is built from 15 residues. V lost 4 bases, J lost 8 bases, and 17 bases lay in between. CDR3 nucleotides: TGTGCCAGCAGCTCACCCGCGGGGGCACAAGGGGAGCTGTTTTTT. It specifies CASSSPAGAQGELFF.

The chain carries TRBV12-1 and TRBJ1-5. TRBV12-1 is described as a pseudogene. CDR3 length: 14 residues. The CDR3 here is CASREIKVFQPQHF. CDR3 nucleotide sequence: TGTGCCAGCAGGGAAATCAAGGTATTTCAGCCCCAGCATTTT.

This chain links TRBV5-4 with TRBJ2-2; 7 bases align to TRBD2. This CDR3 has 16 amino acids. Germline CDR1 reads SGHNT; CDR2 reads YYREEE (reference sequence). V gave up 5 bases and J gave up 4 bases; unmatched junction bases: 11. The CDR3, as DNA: TGTGCCAGCAGTCATCCCGGGGCGGGAGTCACCGGGGAGCTGTTTTTT. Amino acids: CASSHPGAGVTGELFF.

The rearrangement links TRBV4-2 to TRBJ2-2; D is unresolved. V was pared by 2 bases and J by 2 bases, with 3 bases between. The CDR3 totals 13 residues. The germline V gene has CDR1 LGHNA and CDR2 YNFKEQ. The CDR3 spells CASSQLNTGELFF. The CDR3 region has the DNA TGTGCCAGCAGCCAACTTAACACCGGGGAGCTGTTTTTT.

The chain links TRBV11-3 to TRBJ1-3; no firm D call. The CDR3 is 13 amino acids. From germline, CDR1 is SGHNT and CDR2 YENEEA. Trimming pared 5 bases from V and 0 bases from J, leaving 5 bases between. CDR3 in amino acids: CASSQFSGNTIYF. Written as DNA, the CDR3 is TGTGCCAGCAGCCAGTTCTCTGGAAACACCATATATTTT.

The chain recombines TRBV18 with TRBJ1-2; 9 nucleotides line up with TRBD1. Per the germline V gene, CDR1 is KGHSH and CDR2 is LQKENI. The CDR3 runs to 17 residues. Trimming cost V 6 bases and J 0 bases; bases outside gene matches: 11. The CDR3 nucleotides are TGTGCCAGCTCTCAAAACAGGGGGCCCAACCCTAACTATGGCTACACCTTC. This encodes CASSQNRGPNPNYGYTF.

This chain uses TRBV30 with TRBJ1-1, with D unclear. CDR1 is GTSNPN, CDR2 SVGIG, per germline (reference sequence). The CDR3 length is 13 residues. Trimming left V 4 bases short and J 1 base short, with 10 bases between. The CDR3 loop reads CAWIRRWNTEAFF. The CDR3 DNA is TGTGCCTGGATAAGGCGGTGGAACACTGAAGCTTTCTTT.

In DNA form, the CDR3 reads TGTGCCAGTAGTATGGTCGCGCGTGGCTACGAGCAGTACTTC. Its translation is CASSMVARGYEQYF. The chain uses TRBV19 and TRBJ2-7, with D hard to call. This CDR3 spans 14 amino acids. V gave up 3 bases and J gave up 3 bases, with 12 bases separating them. The V gene's germline CDR1 is LNHDA and CDR2 SQIVND (reference sequence). The complete variable domain, with remaining parts taken from reference TRBV19 and TRBJ2-7, reads DGGITQSPKYLFRKEGQNVTLSCEQNLNHDAMYWYRQDPGQGLRLIYYSQIVNDFQKGDIAEGYSVSREKKESFPLTVTSAQKNPTAFYLCASSMVARGYEQYFGPGTRLTVT.

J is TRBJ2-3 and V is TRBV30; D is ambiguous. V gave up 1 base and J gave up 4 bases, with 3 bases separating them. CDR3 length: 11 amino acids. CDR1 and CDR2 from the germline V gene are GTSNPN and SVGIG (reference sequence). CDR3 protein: CAWSASDTQYF. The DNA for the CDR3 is TGTGCCTGGAGTGCATCAGATACGCAGTATTTT.

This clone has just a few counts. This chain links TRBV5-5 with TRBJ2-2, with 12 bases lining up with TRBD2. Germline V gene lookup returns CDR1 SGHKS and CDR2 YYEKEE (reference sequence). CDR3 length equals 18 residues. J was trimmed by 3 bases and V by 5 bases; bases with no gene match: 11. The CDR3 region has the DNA TGTGCCAGCAGAACCGGGACTAGCGGGCATAGGGACACCGGGGAGCTGTTTTTT. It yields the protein CASRTGTSGHRDTGELFF.

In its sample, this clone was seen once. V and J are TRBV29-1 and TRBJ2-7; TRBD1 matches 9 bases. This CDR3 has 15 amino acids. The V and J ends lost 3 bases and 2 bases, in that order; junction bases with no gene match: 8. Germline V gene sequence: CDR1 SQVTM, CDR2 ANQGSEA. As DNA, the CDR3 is TGCAGCGTTGAGGACGACAGGGGGGTCACCTACGAGCAGTACTTC. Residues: CSVEDDRGVTYEQYF.